The 21 T cell receptor beta chains in this list originate from one sample, sequenced in a study of blood T cells in healthy people across ages. Primed by a sample-barcoded 5' primer and a J-beta primer mix, a second PCR proceeded for 7 to 11 cycles. TCRdb re-called the 5' RACE reads through MiXCR, storing one row per CDR3 protein. This table holds 1,800,000 or so distinct CDR3 sequences, about two fifths found once. Sample: blood. The receptors were sampled from a human donor in good health.

This clonotype appeared a few times. The genes are TRBV5-1 and TRBJ2-3; D might be TRBD2 (6 bases). Germline-derived CDR1 and CDR2 are SGHRS and YFSETQ. V dropped 4 bases and J dropped 2 bases, with 17 bases sitting between them. The length of the CDR3 is 16 residues. CDR3 in DNA: TGCGCCAGCAGCCCTGCTCGGGAGAGACACACAGATACGCAGTATTTT. Encoded protein: CASSPARERHTDTQYF.

In this sample, this clonotype turned up a few times. The chain has TRBV7-2 and TRBJ2-7; no definite D call. Germline CDR1 is SGHTA and CDR2 is FQGNSA. This CDR3 region has 13 residues. V gave up 1 base and J gave up 5 bases, with 9 bases separating them. CDR3 nucleotide sequence: TGTGCCAGCAGCTTAGACAGAATCGACGAGCAGTACTTC. This gives the protein CASSLDRIDEQYF.

This clonotype was detected a few times. This sequence joins TRBV29-1 and TRBJ1-5, with unresolved D. Germline loops: CDR1 SQVTM, CDR2 ANQGSEA. Trimming removed 5 bases at V and 5 bases at J, with 10 bases between. There are 12 residues in the CDR3. The CDR3 here is CSVSDGDQPQHF. The CDR3 nucleotides read TGCAGCGTTTCGGACGGAGATCAGCCCCAGCATTTT.

The gene calls are TRBV5-1 and TRBJ2-7, with D possibly TRBD2 on 5 matching bases. V dropped 0 bases and J dropped 0 bases, with 10 bases sitting between them. The CDR3 has 15 amino acids. CDR1 is SGHRS and CDR2 is YFSETQ in the germline V gene. The CDR3 is CASSLGSAASYEQYF. CDR3 bases: TGCGCCAGCAGCTTGGGTAGCGCTGCCTCCTACGAGCAGTACTTC. Drawing the rest from reference TRBV5-1 and TRBJ2-7, the complete variable domain is KAGVTQTPRYLIKTRGQQVTLSCSPISGHRSVSWYQQTPGQGLQFLFEYFSETQRNKGNFPGRFSGRQFSNSRSEMNVSTLELGDSALYLCASSLGSAASYEQYFGPGTRLTVT.

V is TRBV29-1 and J is TRBJ2-2; weak D call: TRBD2 (6 bases). The V and J ends lost 8 bases and 5 bases respectively, with 18 bases between them. The CDR3 sequence is 14 residues long. Germline loops: CDR1 SQVTM, CDR2 ANQGSEA. CDR3: CSPPPGRRTGELFF. The CDR3, as DNA: TGCAGCCCCCCCCCAGGGAGGCGAACCGGGGAGCTGTTTTTT.

The gene calls are TRBV20-1 and TRBJ2-5, with D perhaps being TRBD1 or TRBD2 (5 bases each). V dropped 1 base and J dropped 5 bases, with 17 bases sitting between them. The CDR3 length is 15 residues. Per germline, CDR1 DFQATT and CDR2 SNEGSKA (reference sequence). CDR3 sequence: CSARGGGAGLETQYF. The DNA for the CDR3 is TGCAGTGCTAGAGGAGGTGGGGCGGGTTTGGAGACCCAGTACTTC.

The genes are TRBV4-3 and TRBJ2-1, with a weak D call TRBD1 (7 bases). Germline V gives CDR1 LGHNA, CDR2 YSLEER. The CDR3 is 18 amino acids. The V end lost 2 bases, the J end lost 5 bases, and 22 bases lay between the germline ends. The CDR3 DNA reads TGCGCCAGCAGCCAATTCGGTCAGGGGGGACTGTCACACAATGAGCAGTTCTTC. Its protein product is CASSQFGQGGLSHNEQFF.

This clonotype was seen a few times. The J gene is TRBJ2-7, the V gene TRBV11-3; 7 bases match TRBD2. The CDR3 runs to 14 residues. The trim removed 2 bases at V and 7 bases at J, leaving 8 bases unmatched. Germline V gene lookup returns CDR1 SGHNT and CDR2 YENEEA. CDR3 residues: CASSLQAGSREQYF. In DNA form, the CDR3 reads TGTGCCAGCAGCTTACAAGCGGGGTCTAGGGAGCAGTACTTC.

The chain carries TRBV7-9 and TRBJ2-2, with unresolved D. Germline V gene sequence: CDR1 SEHNR, CDR2 FQNEAQ (reference sequence). V dropped 5 bases and J dropped 0 bases, with 7 bases sitting between them. The CDR3 totals 14 residues. The CDR3 here is CASSPQANTGELFF. The CDR3, as DNA: TGTGCCAGCAGCCCCCAAGCGAACACCGGGGAGCTGTTTTTT.

This chain connects TRBV5-1 to TRBJ2-5; possible D gene TRBD1, 6 bases. The DNA end favors TRBJ2-7, so the J call may be wrong. CDR3 size: 15 residues. Germline CDR1 SGHRS, CDR2 YFSETQ. DNA for the CDR3: TGCGCCAGCAGCCGAATTTTGGGGACAAGCTACGAGCAGTACTTC. Protein sequence: CASSRILGTSYEQYF.

The genes are TRBV5-1 and TRBJ1-1, with a possible D match to TRBD1 (5 bases). The CDR3 loop spans 17 amino acids. CDR1 SGHRS and CDR2 YFSETQ come from the germline V gene. The V and J ends lost 0 bases and 0 bases respectively, with 15 bases between them. In DNA form, the CDR3 reads TGCGCCAGCAGCTTGGCCTATGGGGGAAGTATGAACACTGAAGCTTTCTTT. It specifies CASSLAYGGSMNTEAFF.

The rearrangement uses TRBV7-2 and TRBJ2-7; D might be TRBD1 or TRBD2, each matching 5 bases. Germline-derived CDR1 and CDR2 are SGHTA and FQGNSA. The CDR3 runs 15 residues. The V end lost 2 bases, the J end lost 2 bases, and 13 bases lay between the germline ends. Written as DNA, the CDR3 is TGTGCCAGCAGCTTAATGTCGGGACCAACCTACGAGCAGTACTTC. It codes for CASSLMSGPTYEQYF.

The chain is built from TRBV9 and TRBJ2-3; 11 nucleotides match TRBD2. CDR3 length equals 15 residues. V shed 3 bases and J 6 bases; nucleotides not matched to a gene: 6. CDR1 and CDR2 (germline): SGDLS, YYNGEE. CDR3 sequence (DNA): TGTGCCAGCAGCGATAGCGGGGGGGTCACGGATACGCAGTATTTT. Protein product: CASSDSGGVTDTQYF.

The chain couples TRBV28 to TRBJ2-5; D unresolved. The tail of the sequence fits TRBJ2-7 better, so the J call may be wrong. Germline V gives CDR1 MDHEN, CDR2 SYDVKM. This CDR3 has 13 residues. Written as DNA, the CDR3 is TGTGCCAGCAGCGGCATTAGGATCCGCGAGCAGTACTTC. Amino acid sequence: CASSGIRIREQYF.

On this clonotype itself: This CDR3 fails to terminate in the conserved phenylalanine or tryptophan, so it likely reflects a read error. This sequence joins TRBV15 and TRBJ2-1, with D hard to call. Germline V gives CDR1 LNHNV, CDR2 YYDKDF (reference sequence). CDR3 length: 14 amino acids. Trimming removed 1 base from V and 9 bases from J, with 13 bases in between. The CDR3 sequence: CATSRVISGVEQFV. CDR3 DNA: TGTGCCACCAGCAGAGTGATTTCTGGGGTTGAGCAGTTCGTC.

This clonotype has only a few counts. V and J are TRBV19 and TRBJ2-3; 9 bases align to TRBD2. Germline V CDR1 and CDR2: LNHDA, SQIVND (reference sequence). This CDR3 has 12 residues. The V and J ends lost 7 bases and 7 bases, in that order; junction bases with no gene match: 3. DNA of the CDR3: TGTGCCAGTACCGCGGGAGGGTATACGCAGTATTTT. Protein sequence: CASTAGGYTQYF.

The V and J genes are TRBV11-2 and TRBJ1-2; D is unresolved. V dropped 0 bases and J dropped 1 base, with 9 bases sitting between them. This CDR3 contains 15 residues. Germline values: CDR1 SGHAT, CDR2 FQNNGV. As DNA, the CDR3 is TGTGCCAGCAGCTTAGATCCCGCGCGTAACTATGGCTACACCTTC. Translating gives CASSLDPARNYGYTF.

Only a few counts were recorded for this clonotype. This chain links TRBV7-6 with TRBJ2-3; D gene unclear. Trimming took off 2 bases at V and 6 bases at J, with 15 bases between the two ends. Germline CDR1 and CDR2: SGHVS and FNYEAQ. This CDR3 is 15 amino acids long. Here the CDR3 reads CASSLPPSSADTQYF. CDR3 sequence (DNA): TGTGCCAGCAGCTTACCCCCTTCGTCTGCTGATACGCAGTATTTT.

This clonotype was observed a few times. The V gene is TRBV4-3, the J gene TRBJ2-3; D uncertain. Trimming removed 0 bases from V and 2 bases from J, with 18 bases in between. Germline V gene lookup returns CDR1 LGHNA and CDR2 YSLEER. The length of the CDR3 is 18 residues. The CDR3 DNA reads as TGCGCCAGCAGCCAAGATTGGTCGGACCCTGAATTCACAGATACGCAGTATTTT. It is translated as CASSQDWSDPEFTDTQYF.

This clonotype was detected a few times. The DNA for the CDR3 is TGCGCCAGCAGCCCGGGACAGGATTTCGGTTATTACGAGCAGTACTTC. Translating gives CASSPGQDFGYYEQYF. The gene calls are TRBV5-1 and TRBJ2-7, with TRBD1 identical over 8 bases. The V segment lost 4 bases and the J segment 4 bases; nucleotides outside the gene matches: 13. There are 16 residues in the CDR3. Germline assignment: CDR1 SGHRS and CDR2 YFSETQ.

This clonotype has just a few counts. The chain carries TRBV6-2 or TRBV6-3 and TRBJ1-5; maybe TRBD1 (6 bases). CDR1 and CDR2 (germline): MNHEY, SVGEGT. The CDR3 length is 17 residues. Trimming removed 5 bases from V and 4 bases from J, with 21 bases in between. The CDR3 is CASSPRKGGSLNQPQHF. The DNA for the CDR3 is TGTGCCAGCAGTCCGCGGAAGGGGGGCAGTTTGAATCAGCCCCAGCATTTT.